What follows are 22 T cell receptor beta chains derived from one specimen sequenced in a study of blood T cells in healthy people across ages. The authors ran a second PCR of 7 to 11 cycles using a sample-barcoded 5' primer and a J-beta primer mix. TCRdb re-derived calls from the 5' RACE reads in MiXCR, one entry per CDR3 protein. This table has roughly 1,800,000 distinct CDR3 sequences, around half appearing once. Material for sequencing was blood. The source is a woman in her thirties or forties in good health.

The genes are TRBV2 and TRBJ2-3; 7 nucleotides line up with TRBD1. Unmatched junction bases numbered 10, after V lost 5 bases and J lost 2 bases. The germline V gene has CDR1 SNHLY and CDR2 FYNNEI. The CDR3 sequence is 16 residues long. The CDR3 is CASSLLRQGPTDTQYF. The CDR3 DNA sequence: TGTGCCAGCAGTCTTCTGAGACAGGGTCCCACAGATACGCAGTATTTT.

This clonotype was seen a handful of times. The genes are TRBV29-1 and TRBJ1-2, with D possibly being TRBD1 (5 bases). V was clipped by 3 bases and J by 6 bases, with 14 bases between them. The CDR3 length is 13 residues. Germline CDR1 is SQVTM and CDR2 is ANQGSEA. CDR3 protein: CSVEGRDLNGYTF. DNA for the CDR3: TGCAGCGTTGAGGGCAGGGACTTGAATGGCTACACCTTC. Together with reference TRBV29-1 and TRBJ1-2, the CDR3 gives the full variable domain: SAVISQKPSRDICQRGTSLTIQCQVDSQVTMMFWYRQQPGQSLTLIATANQGSEATYESGFVIDKFPISRPNLTFSTLTVSNMSPEDSSIYLCSVEGRDLNGYTFGSGTRLTVV.

This chain links TRBV20-1 with TRBJ2-5; the D is unclear. V dropped 1 base and J dropped 4 bases, with 10 bases sitting between them. The CDR3 has 13 amino acids. CDR1 is DFQATT and CDR2 is SNEGSKA in the germline V gene (reference sequence). The CDR3 DNA follows: TGCAGTGCTAGAGTCGGTCAGAGAGAGACCCAGTACTTC. Translating it yields CSARVGQRETQYF.

This clonotype was counted once. The chain combines TRBV5-8 with TRBJ2-5, with D perhaps TRBD1 or TRBD2 (5 bases each). The V end lost 4 bases, the J end lost 2 bases, and 18 bases lay between the germline ends. Germline assignment: CDR1 SGHTS and CDR2 YDEGEE. The CDR3 totals 16 residues. CDR3 DNA sequence: TGTGCCAGCAGCCCTGGTCGGGGCGGATTTCAAGAGACCCAGTACTTC. Protein: CASSPGRGGFQETQYF.

The chain carries TRBV20-1 and TRBJ2-3; TRBD2 agrees at 8 bases. Germline-derived CDR1 and CDR2 are DFQATT and SNEGSKA (reference sequence). With V trimmed by 6 bases and J by 4 bases, 12 bases remained unmatched. The CDR3 contains 15 residues. CDR3 in DNA: TGCAGTGCCCTACCCCGAAGCGGGGGACCAGATACGCAGTATTTT. Residues: CSALPRSGGPDTQYF.

The chain carries TRBV15 and TRBJ2-1; unclear D gene. The CDR3 is 12 residues long. Trimming stripped 5 bases from V and 9 bases from J, with 11 bases between. CDR1 and CDR2 (germline): LNHNV, YYDKDF (reference sequence). CDR3 amino acids: CATSLMHSEQFF. Here the CDR3 DNA reads TGTGCCACCAGCTTAATGCATAGTGAGCAGTTCTTC.

The chain joins TRBV6-5 to TRBJ1-5; the match to TRBD1 covers 7 bases. Losses at the gene ends were 5 bases for V and 8 bases for J; bases not matched to a gene: 9. The CDR3 runs to 14 residues. CDR1 is MNHEY and CDR2 is SVGAGI in the germline V gene. The CDR3 DNA follows: TGTGCCAGCAGTCCCGGGACAGTCCTGGAGCCCCAGCATTTT. Translation gives CASSPGTVLEPQHF.

The chain has TRBV6-2 or TRBV6-3 and TRBJ1-5, with 9 bases that match TRBD1. CDR1 is MNHEY and CDR2 is SVGEGT in the germline V gene. Trimming took 4 bases from V and 3 from J; bases not matched to a gene: 4. CDR3 size: 15 residues. CDR3 nucleotides: TGTGCCAGCAGTTCAGGACAGGGGAACAATCAGCCCCAGCATTTT. Translating gives CASSSGQGNNQPQHF.

The V and J genes are TRBV5-1 and TRBJ2-7, with 12 bases aligning to TRBD2. The J call may be in error: the DNA end matches TRBJ2-5 better. Germline loops: CDR1 SGHRS, CDR2 YFSETQ. The CDR3 sequence is 17 residues long. CDR3 sequence reads: CASSFYFRTSGKETQYF. The CDR3 DNA reads TGCGCCAGCAGCTTTTATTTCAGGACTAGCGGGAAAGAGACCCAGTACTTC.

V gene TRBV4-3 combines with J gene TRBJ2-3; D not resolved. The germline V gene has CDR1 LGHNA and CDR2 YSLEER. The V end lost 0 bases, the J end lost 5 bases, and 12 bases lay between the germline ends. The CDR3 covers 15 residues. The CDR3 is CASSQEISLVDTQYF. The CDR3 region has the DNA TGCGCCAGCAGCCAAGAAATAAGTTTGGTAGATACGCAGTATTTT.

There are a few counts of this clonotype. The V call is TRBV5-5, the J call TRBJ1-4; 9 bases are a match to TRBD1. V trimming: 4 bases; J trimming: 7 bases; junction bases outside the gene matches: 5. Germline V gene data show CDR1 as SGHKS and CDR2 as YYEKEE (reference sequence). CDR3 length: 14 residues. In DNA form, the CDR3 reads TGTGCCAGCAGCGTGGGACAGGGTTTTGAAAAACTGTTTTTT. Amino acids: CASSVGQGFEKLFF.

CDR3 bases: TGTGCCAGCAGCTTAGTTACGACGGCGAACACTGAAGCTTTCTTT. Protein: CASSLVTTANTEAFF. The chain links TRBV7-2 to TRBJ1-1; D is undetermined. Germline CDR1 SGHTA, CDR2 FQGNSA. The CDR3 covers 15 residues. V was pared by 1 base and J by 1 base, with 10 bases between. The complete variable domain, with remaining parts taken from reference TRBV7-2 and TRBJ1-1, reads GAGVSQSPSNKVTEKGKDVELRCDPISGHTALYWYRQSLGQGLEFLIYFQGNSAPDKSGLPSDRFSAERTGGSVSTLTIQRTQQEDSAVYLCASSLVTTANTEAFFGQGTRLTVV.

There are a few counts of this clonotype. The chain links TRBV28 to TRBJ1-2, with D hard to call. V was cut by 1 base and J by 6 bases, with 9 bases left in between. CDR1 MDHEN and CDR2 SYDVKM come from the germline V gene. This CDR3 comprises 13 residues. CDR3 coding DNA: TGTGCCAGCAGTTTATCACGGAAGAATGGCTACACCTTC. Amino acid sequence: CASSLSRKNGYTF.

This sequence joins TRBV27 and TRBJ2-7; D is perhaps TRBD1 or TRBD2 (5 bases each). From germline, CDR1 is MNHEY and CDR2 SMNVEV (reference sequence). The V end lost 6 bases, the J end lost 0 bases, and 12 bases lay between the germline ends. The CDR3 contains 14 residues. The CDR3 reads CASRLDSISYEQYF. CDR3 nucleotide sequence: TGTGCCAGCAGACTAGACAGCATCTCCTACGAGCAGTACTTC.

J is TRBJ1-4 and V is TRBV7-2; 7 bases are a match to TRBD1. CDR3 size: 16 residues. With V trimmed by 3 bases and J by 7 bases, 11 bases remained unmatched. The germline V gene encodes CDR1 SGHTA and CDR2 FQGNSA. The CDR3 is CASSLTGQVIGEKLFF. The CDR3 nucleotides are TGTGCCAGCAGCTTGACCGGACAGGTGATAGGTGAAAAACTGTTTTTT.

This clonotype was detected only once. The gene calls are TRBV5-1 and TRBJ2-5; the D gene is possibly TRBD2 (5 bases). The assigned J gene may be wrong: the sequence end matches TRBJ2-7 better. The CDR3 has 15 residues. Per the germline V gene, CDR1 is SGHRS and CDR2 is YFSETQ. CDR3 region: CASSPLRQSGYEQYF. DNA of the CDR3: TGCGCCAGCAGCCCCCTACGGCAGAGCGGTTACGAGCAGTACTTC.

This chain connects TRBV20-1 to TRBJ2-3; 9 bases match TRBD2. CDR3 length: 17 amino acids. V dropped 0 bases and J dropped 4; count of bases not matched to a gene: 11. Germline V CDR1 and CDR2: DFQATT, SNEGSKA (reference sequence). The CDR3 here is CSARDLLAGGQADTQYF. The CDR3 DNA reads TGCAGTGCTAGAGACCTCCTGGCGGGGGGGCAAGCAGATACGCAGTATTTT.

V gene TRBV10-3 combines with J gene TRBJ2-1; D possibly corresponds to TRBD2 (5 bases). V lost 5 bases, J lost 8 bases, and 10 bases lay in between. Germline CDR1 ENHRY, CDR2 SYGVKD. The CDR3 contains 12 residues. Here the CDR3 reads CAISPTSHEQFF. The CDR3 DNA reads as TGTGCCATCAGTCCCACTAGTCATGAGCAGTTCTTC.

The chain uses TRBV6-2 or TRBV6-3 and TRBJ1-2, with TRBD1 matching over 7 bases. CDR3 length: 13 residues. Germline assignment: CDR1 MNHEY and CDR2 SVGEGT. Trimming removed 7 bases from V and 12 bases from J; junction bases left unmatched: 14. The CDR3 DNA reads TGTGCCAGCACCGATCCGGGACAGCCGGGAGACACCTTC. Translation gives CASTDPGQPGDTF.

This chain uses TRBV20-1 with TRBJ1-2; D ambiguous. CDR1 is DFQATT, CDR2 SNEGSKA, per germline (reference sequence). The CDR3 extends over 15 amino acids. The germline V and J ends were trimmed by 0 bases and 0 bases, with 11 bases remaining between them. CDR3 DNA sequence: TGCAGTGCTAGAGAGTCAAGAGGAACTAACTATGGCTACACCTTC. Translated: CSARESRGTNYGYTF.

V usage is TRBV13 and J usage is TRBJ2-1, with TRBD1 matching over 7 bases. Germline trimming cut 5 bases from V and 1 base from J; bases unmatched to any gene: 8. Germline CDR1 and CDR2: PRHDT and FYEKMQ (reference sequence). The CDR3 runs 16 residues. The chain's CDR3 is CASSKKGQLSYNEQFF. CDR3 nucleotide sequence: TGTGCCAGCAGCAAGAAGGGACAGCTTTCCTACAATGAGCAGTTCTTC.

This clonotype was observed a handful of times. One end of the junction is discordant with germline, which a read error may explain. The chain links TRBV4-3 to TRBJ1-2, with D tentatively TRBD1 (5 bases). Germline V CDR1 and CDR2: LGHNA, YSLEER. There are 15 residues in the CDR3. CDR3 protein: CASSQDRRGNYGYTF. CDR3 in DNA: TGTGCCAGCAGCCAAGATCGTAGGGGTAACTATGGCTACACCTTC.